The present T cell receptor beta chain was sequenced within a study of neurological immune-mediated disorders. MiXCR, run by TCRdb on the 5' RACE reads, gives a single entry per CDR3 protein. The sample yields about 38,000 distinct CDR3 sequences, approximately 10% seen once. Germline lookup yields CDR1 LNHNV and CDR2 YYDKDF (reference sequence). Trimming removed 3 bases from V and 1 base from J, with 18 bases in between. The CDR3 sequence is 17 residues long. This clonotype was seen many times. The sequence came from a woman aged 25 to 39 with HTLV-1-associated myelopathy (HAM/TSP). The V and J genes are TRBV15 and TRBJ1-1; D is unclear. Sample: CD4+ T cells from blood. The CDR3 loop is CATSRGKVGAGNTEAFF. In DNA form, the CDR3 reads TGTGCCACCAGCAGGGGAAAGGTCGGCGCAGGGAACACTGAAGCTTTCTTT.